This entry concerns a single T cell receptor (beta chain). The authors' processing: Reference gene primer amplification in the assay estimated nucleated cell counts. The table came from immunoSEQ multiplex PCR; TCRdb's copy has only in-frame clones and leaves some out. V, J and clone size reflect that table, while D and trimming were determined from the DNA. The data hold roughly 110,000 clones, with about 90% observed a single time. The data stem from a study of blood T cell repertoires in COVID-19. About the research overall: Samples taken during acute and convalescent COVID-19 were collected in the United States, Italy and Spain. PBMCs, B-cell-depleted T cells, or T cells were the source of the cDNA or gDNA that made up the material.

This TCR came from a man aged 40-49 years with active or convalescent COVID-19. Sequenced material: peripheral blood.

The CDR3 bases are TGTGCCAGCAGCTTATCGCCCCGAGGGGGGCAGTTCTTC. It encodes CASSLSPRGGQFF. The chain employs TRBV7-2 and TRBJ2-1, with a weak D call TRBD1 (6 bases). Germline V gives CDR1 SGHTA, CDR2 FQGNSA. Trimming stripped 2 bases from V and 12 bases from J, with 14 bases between. The CDR3 has 13 amino acids.